Below, 20 T cell receptor beta chains from the same sample are listed, as sequenced in a study of response to subunit inactivated influenza vaccine. One entry per CDR3 protein, called by TCRdb with MiXCR from the RT-PCR reads. In the table there are 450,000 to 600,000 distinct CDR3 sequences, 16% of which are singletons. Sequencing was performed on CD4+ T cells sorted from PBMCs, taken 23 to 25 months after vaccination. The receptor set was obtained from a man aged 45-69 years who received an inactivated influenza vaccine.

This chain uses TRBV19 with TRBJ1-5; D ambiguous. Germline CDR1 LNHDA, CDR2 SQIVND (reference sequence). The germline V and J ends were trimmed by 1 base and 4 bases, with 8 bases remaining between them. This CDR3 has 14 amino acids. This CDR3 reads CASSIVGDNQPQHF. As DNA, the CDR3 is TGTGCCAGTAGTATAGTTGGCGATAATCAGCCCCAGCATTTT.

This clonotype turned up a few times. J is TRBJ1-1 and V is TRBV12-3 or TRBV12-4; the D is unclear. The V end lost 1 base, the J end lost 3 bases, and 12 bases lay between the germline ends. The CDR3 sequence is 15 residues long. CDR3: CASSLGSHGDTEAFF. The CDR3 DNA is TGTGCCAGCAGTTTAGGTTCCCACGGAGACACTGAAGCTTTCTTT.

The chain is built from TRBV5-1 and TRBJ2-1, with 9 bases identical to TRBD2. The V segment lost 0 bases and the J segment 2 bases; nucleotides outside the gene matches: 6. The CDR3 runs to 17 residues. Germline V gives CDR1 SGHRS, CDR2 YFSETQ. CDR3 coding DNA: TGCGCCAGCAGCTTGGAGGCTAGCGGGATCACCTACAATGAGCAGTTCTTC. It codes for CASSLEASGITYNEQFF.

This clonotype has a count of ten or more. The chain combines TRBV5-1 with TRBJ1-2; D is uncertain. Deletions cut 1 base from V and 7 bases from J, with 8 bases between. The CDR3 extends over 12 amino acids. Germline values: CDR1 SGHRS, CDR2 YFSETQ. The CDR3 region has the DNA TGCGCCAGCAGCTTGCGGAATAGTGGCTACACCTTC. Protein: CASSLRNSGYTF.

The chain couples TRBV15 to TRBJ2-5; no clear D gene. This CDR3 region has 14 residues. CDR1 and CDR2 from the germline V gene are LNHNV and YYDKDF (reference sequence). V dropped 1 base and J dropped 1 base, with 7 bases sitting between them. CDR3 bases: TGTGCCACCAGCAGAGTCCAGGTCCAAGAGACCCAGTACTTC. It encodes CATSRVQVQETQYF.

This clonotype was seen more than once but under ten times. The chain uses TRBV28 and TRBJ1-5; D not resolved. CDR3 length: 14 amino acids. Trimming stripped 3 bases from V and 6 bases from J, with 12 bases between. Germline-derived CDR1 and CDR2 are MDHEN and SYDVKM. The CDR3 here is CASSLSAGGQPQHF. The CDR3 DNA reads TGTGCCAGCAGTTTGTCGGCAGGTGGTCAGCCCCAGCATTTT.

This clonotype was seen more than once but under ten times. The V gene is TRBV20-1, the J gene TRBJ1-6; possible D gene TRBD1, 6 bases. This CDR3 is 14 amino acids long. Germline V lookup: CDR1 DFQATT, CDR2 SNEGSKA (reference sequence). The V end lost 4 bases, the J end lost 3 bases, and 10 bases lay between the germline ends. CDR3 loop: CSANRQDYNSPLHF. Written as DNA, the CDR3 is TGCAGTGCTAACAGACAGGACTATAATTCACCCCTCCACTTT.

The rearrangement links TRBV11-2 to TRBJ2-1, with 8 bases identical to TRBD2. J was trimmed by 0 bases and V by 7 bases; bases with no gene match: 5. Germline V gene lookup returns CDR1 SGHAT and CDR2 FQNNGV. CDR3 length: 15 amino acids. The CDR3 DNA reads as TGTGCCAGCAACGGGGGGGCCACCTCCTACAATGAGCAGTTCTTC. Amino acids: CASNGGATSYNEQFF.

This clonotype has only a few counts. The J gene is TRBJ1-1, the V gene TRBV12-3 or TRBV12-4; tentative D call: TRBD1 (5 bases). V lost 8 bases to trimming and J lost 0 bases, with 10 bases between them. This CDR3 is built from 13 residues. The CDR3 DNA reads TGTGCCAGCGGGGGGATGATGAACACTGAAGCTTTCTTT. Amino acid sequence: CASGGMMNTEAFF.

The chain combines TRBV9 with TRBJ2-5; D perhaps matches TRBD1 (5 bases). V was trimmed by 0 bases and J by 3 bases, leaving 12 bases between them. This CDR3 is built from 15 residues. Germline-derived CDR1 and CDR2 are SGDLS and YYNGEE. The DNA of the CDR3 is TGTGCCAGCAGCGTAGGGGGCAGCGCGAAAGAGACCCAGTACTTC. Its protein product is CASSVGGSAKETQYF. Full variable domain (missing parts from reference TRBV9 and TRBJ2-5): DSGVTQTPKHLITATGQRVTLRCSPRSGDLSVYWYQQSLDQGLQFLIQYYNGEERAKGNILERFSAQQFPDLHSELNLSSLELGDSALYFCASSVGGSAKETQYFGPGTRLLVL.

This clonotype was counted a few times. The rearrangement uses TRBV5-1 and TRBJ2-1; possible D gene TRBD1, 5 bases. V was cut by 2 bases and J by 5 bases, with 11 bases left in between. Germline V gene sequence: CDR1 SGHRS, CDR2 YFSETQ. This CDR3 comprises 14 residues. CDR3 nucleotides: TGCGCCAGCAGCTTTAATGGGGCCCACAATGAGCAGTTCTTC. Translated: CASSFNGAHNEQFF.

The CDR3 is CSARVLAGIPSSTDTQYF. CDR3 in DNA: TGCAGTGCTAGAGTTCTAGCGGGAATACCCTCCTCGACAGATACGCAGTATTTT. This chain joins TRBV20-1 and TRBJ2-3; TRBD2 matches 9 bases. V gave up 1 base and J gave up 3 bases; unmatched junction bases: 14. CDR1 and CDR2 (germline): DFQATT, SNEGSKA (reference sequence). The CDR3 extends over 18 amino acids.

In its sample, this clonotype was seen a few times. J is TRBJ2-3 and V is TRBV5-1; 9 bases are shared with TRBD2. The junction had 6 bases not matched to a gene; V was cut back by 1 base and J by 6 bases. The CDR3 runs 15 residues. Germline V gene lookup returns CDR1 SGHRS and CDR2 YFSETQ. CDR3 DNA: TGCGCCAGCAGCTTGTCAGCGGGGGGATGGGATACGCAGTATTTT. Its translation is CASSLSAGGWDTQYF.

This clonotype turned up a few times. The chain joins TRBV24-1 to TRBJ2-2, with a possible D match to TRBD1 (6 bases). The V gene lost 5 bases and the J gene lost 5 bases, with 14 bases spanning the gap. The CDR3 runs 15 residues. Germline CDR1 is KGHDR and CDR2 is SFDVKD. As DNA, the CDR3 is TGTGCCACCAGTGCCACAGGGTTGGAAACCGGGGAGCTGTTTTTT. Translating it yields CATSATGLETGELFF.

This clonotype was seen only a few times. The J gene is TRBJ2-7, the V gene TRBV6-1; D not certain. The CDR3 runs to 14 residues. CDR1 is MNHNS, CDR2 SASEGT, per germline. The V end was cut by 5 bases, the J end by 0 bases, with 11 bases between. CDR3 protein: CASSKPSSSYEQYF. The CDR3 nucleotides read TGTGCCAGCAGTAAGCCTTCGAGCTCCTACGAGCAGTACTTC.

This chain uses TRBV7-8 with TRBJ2-7; D not certain. Germline V gene lookup returns CDR1 SGHVS and CDR2 FQNEAQ. V gave up 1 base and J gave up 1 base, with 8 bases separating them. The CDR3 is made up of 14 amino acids. The CDR3 spells CASSLEFWSYEQYF. In nucleotides, the CDR3 is TGTGCCAGCAGCTTAGAGTTCTGGTCCTACGAGCAGTACTTC.

This clonotype showed up many times. The V gene is TRBV3-1, the J gene TRBJ2-1; TRBD2 might be the D (6 bases). CDR1 and CDR2 from the germline V gene are LGHDT and YNNKEL (reference sequence). V was pared by 5 bases and J by 11 bases, with 13 bases between. The CDR3 is made up of 12 amino acids. The DNA of the CDR3 is TGTGCCAGCAGCTCGTCCCGGGAGAAGCAGTTCTTC. It yields the protein CASSSSREKQFF.

DNA for the CDR3: TGTGCCAGCAGCTTAGATCTTCGCACAGATACGCAGTATTTT. As protein: CASSLDLRTDTQYF. V usage is TRBV7-9 and J usage is TRBJ2-3; D not certain. Germline CDR1 and CDR2: SEHNR and FQNEAQ (reference sequence). V lost 1 base, J lost 1 base, and 6 bases lay in between. This CDR3 has 14 amino acids.

V is TRBV5-4 and J is TRBJ1-2; D is unresolved. Germline lookup yields CDR1 SGHNT and CDR2 YYREEE (reference sequence). The germline V and J ends were trimmed by 0 bases and 8 bases, with 17 bases remaining between them. The CDR3 spans 15 residues. CDR3 in amino acids: CASSLEGGKTRGYTF. The CDR3 bases are TGTGCCAGCAGCTTGGAGGGAGGGAAAACTAGGGGCTACACCTTC.

The chain is built from TRBV20-1 and TRBJ2-3; D is possibly TRBD1 (6 bases). Germline assignment: CDR1 DFQATT and CDR2 SNEGSKA (reference sequence). The CDR3 spans 16 residues. The V and J ends lost 6 bases and 6 bases respectively, with 25 bases between them. The DNA of the CDR3 is TGCAGTGCAGAGGGGGTCACGGGGCCGACCAGGGATACGCAGTATTTT. This codes for CSAEGVTGPTRDTQYF.